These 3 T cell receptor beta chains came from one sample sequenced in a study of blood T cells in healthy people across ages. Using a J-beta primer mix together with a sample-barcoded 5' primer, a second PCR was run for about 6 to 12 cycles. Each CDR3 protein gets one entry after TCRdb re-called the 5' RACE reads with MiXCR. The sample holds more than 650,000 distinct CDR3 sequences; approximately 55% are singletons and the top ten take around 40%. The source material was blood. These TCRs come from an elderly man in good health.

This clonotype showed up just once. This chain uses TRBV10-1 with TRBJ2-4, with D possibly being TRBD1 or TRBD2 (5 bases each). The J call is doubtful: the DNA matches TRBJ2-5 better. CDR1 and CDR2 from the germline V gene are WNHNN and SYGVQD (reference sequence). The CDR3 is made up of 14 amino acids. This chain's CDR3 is CASSESAGRETQYF. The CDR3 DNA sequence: TGCGCCAGCAGTGAGTCGGCAGGGAGAGAGACCCAGTACTTC.

CDR3 amino acids: CASRTSGGAWEQFF. DNA of the CDR3: TGTGCCAGCCGGACTAGCGGGGGGGCATGGGAGCAGTTCTTC. The chain combines TRBV27 with TRBJ2-1, with 15 nucleotides matching TRBD2. CDR3 length equals 14 residues. Germline V gene lookup returns CDR1 MNHEY and CDR2 SMNVEV (reference sequence). The V and J ends lost 8 bases and 10 bases, in that order; junction bases with no gene match: 6.

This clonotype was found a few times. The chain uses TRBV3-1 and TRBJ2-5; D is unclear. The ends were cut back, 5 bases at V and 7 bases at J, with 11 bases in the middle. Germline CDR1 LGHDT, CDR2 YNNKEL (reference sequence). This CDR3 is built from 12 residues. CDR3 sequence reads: CASSFPAGTQYF. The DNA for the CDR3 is TGTGCCAGCAGCTTCCCGGCAGGGACCCAGTACTTC.